The present T cell receptor (beta chain) was sequenced within a study of cytotoxic CD8 clonotypes in ibrutinib-treated CLL. Study-level points and caveats: Treatment saw public clonotypes, which were uncommon, either contract or stay stable. Sampling times (in sustained-remission versus progressing patients) were not the same. Higher circulating CD8+ T-cell counts strongly accompanied higher baseline clonality, above age-matched healthy donors.

Deletions cut 2 bases from V and 5 bases from J, with 16 bases between. The CDR3 runs to 15 residues. Looked up from germline, CDR1 is SGHRS and CDR2 is YFSETQ. A word on this clone: Its antigen is currently unknown.

Clones were sequenced by immunoSEQ multiplex PCR, and TCRdb holds only the in-frame ones, with some missing. Of around 310,000 clones listed, around four fifths are singletons. The material was PBMCs, obtained before ibrutinib treatment. The rearrangement links TRBV5-1 to TRBJ2-5, with D possibly TRBD1 on 6 matching bases. The TCR sequence derives from a human donor with chronic lymphocytic leukemia. DNA for the CDR3: TGCGCCAGCAGCTTAGGGGACATCCGAGGGGAGACCCAGTACTTC. Protein sequence: CASSLGDIRGETQYF.